Following are 25 T cell receptor beta chains from one sample sequenced in a study of T cell repertoires in cytomegalovirus infection. TCRdb processed the reads anew with MiXCR; each CDR3 protein has one entry. The sample records fewer than 700,000 distinct CDR3 sequences, more than 20% being singletons. Input material: CD8+ T cells from PBMCs. These receptors were taken from a human donor in good health (CMV status not recorded). Some clones in this sample may be carry-over from other donors' samples.

The genes are TRBV7-4 and TRBJ1-1, with D hard to call. V lost 7 bases and J 4 bases, leaving 16 bases between the germline ends. The CDR3 runs to 14 residues. The germline CDR1 and CDR2 sequences are SGHVT and SQSDAQ. CDR3 residues: CASTSTWTTTEAFF. The CDR3 DNA follows: TGTGCCAGCACCTCGACATGGACCACCACTGAAGCTTTCTTT.

CDR3: CSARDNWIGRDIQYF. The CDR3 DNA follows: TGCAGTGCTAGAGATAATTGGATAGGGAGGGACATTCAGTACTTC. The chain has TRBV20-1 and TRBJ2-4, with 7 positions matching TRBD2. Germline V lookup: CDR1 DFQATT, CDR2 SNEGSKA (reference sequence). The CDR3 spans 15 residues. The V gene end was trimmed by 0 bases and the J gene end by 8 bases; junction bases not matched to a gene: 10.

This clonotype was seen a few times. V usage is TRBV6-1 and J usage is TRBJ2-1; 8 positions agree with TRBD1. Losses at the gene ends were 8 bases for V and 4 bases for J; bases not matched to a gene: 13. Germline V gene sequence: CDR1 MNHNS, CDR2 SASEGT. This CDR3 comprises 16 residues. CDR3 nucleotides: TGTGCCAGCCGATCCTCCGGGACAGGATTTTACAATGAGCAGTTCTTC. This translates into CASRSSGTGFYNEQFF.

The gene calls are TRBV7-9 and TRBJ2-7, with 7 positions matching TRBD2. The CDR3 spans 14 residues. Unmatched junction bases numbered 4, after V lost 0 bases and J lost 5 bases. Germline V gene lookup returns CDR1 SEHNR and CDR2 FQNEAQ (reference sequence). The CDR3 region has the DNA TGTGCCAGCAGCTTAGCGGGGGGGAGGAACGAGCAGTACTTC. Translated: CASSLAGGRNEQYF.

The chain employs TRBV6-2 or TRBV6-3 and TRBJ2-3; D perhaps matches TRBD2 (5 bases). The germline CDR1 and CDR2 sequences are MNHEY and SVGEGT. This CDR3 region has 16 residues. V was cut by 2 bases and J by 1 base, with 13 bases left in between. The CDR3 sequence is CASSYKAGAGTDTQYF. The CDR3 bases are TGTGCCAGCAGTTACAAGGCGGGCGCGGGCACAGATACGCAGTATTTT.

This chain connects TRBV27 to TRBJ1-5; D is uncertain. Trimming left V 8 bases short and J 0 bases short, with 5 bases between. The CDR3 totals 12 residues. Germline V lookup: CDR1 MNHEY, CDR2 SMNVEV (reference sequence). This CDR3 is CASGVSNQPQHF. CDR3 in DNA: TGTGCCAGCGGCGTTAGCAATCAGCCCCAGCATTTT.

This chain uses TRBV6-2 or TRBV6-3 with TRBJ2-7; the D gene could be TRBD1 or TRBD2 (6 bases each). The CDR3 is 15 amino acids. V lost 6 bases and J lost 3, with 18 bases in between. The germline V gene has CDR1 MNHEY and CDR2 SVGEGT. The CDR3: CASSGGLAKVYEQYF. The DNA for the CDR3 is TGTGCCAGCAGCGGGGGCCTAGCGAAGGTCTACGAGCAGTACTTC.

Regarding this clonotype: A much bigger clone sits one base away, suggesting this may be a read error. This sequence joins TRBV7-9 and TRBJ1-1, with D unresolved. The V end was cut by 6 bases, the J end by 1 base, with 15 bases between. The CDR3 length is 15 residues. The germline V gene encodes CDR1 SEHNR and CDR2 FQNEAQ (reference sequence). Here the CDR3 DNA reads TGTGCCAGCAGAGACTGCGAGTGGGGGAACACTGAAGCTTTCTTT. The encoded protein is CASRDCEWGNTEAFF.

This clonotype has a handful of counts. This chain joins TRBV6-5 and TRBJ2-5; TRBD1 is a possible D gene (6 bases). CDR1 MNHEY and CDR2 SVGAGI come from the germline V gene. The CDR3 length is 15 residues. V was trimmed by 0 bases and J by 2 bases, leaving 10 bases between them. This CDR3 reads CASSYSDSLQETQYF. CDR3 bases: TGTGCCAGCAGTTACTCGGACAGCCTACAAGAGACCCAGTACTTC.

This clonotype was seen only a few times. The chain has TRBV19 and TRBJ1-1; 8 bases map to TRBD1. The CDR3 extends over 14 amino acids. V lost 5 bases to trimming and J lost 2 bases; unmatched junction nucleotides: 4. Looked up from germline, CDR1 is LNHDA and CDR2 is SQIVND (reference sequence). CDR3 DNA: TGTGCCAGTAGTGGGACAGGAATTAACACTGAAGCTTTCTTT. Protein product: CASSGTGINTEAFF.

This chain links TRBV20-1 with TRBJ1-1; 10 nucleotides line up with TRBD1. The CDR3 is made up of 13 amino acids. Germline assignment: CDR1 DFQATT and CDR2 SNEGSKA (reference sequence). V shed 6 bases and J 8 bases; nucleotides not matched to a gene: 9. CDR3 sequence reads: CSARPGQGKEAFF. CDR3 in DNA: TGCAGTGCAAGACCGGGACAGGGGAAAGAAGCTTTCTTT.

This clonotype was counted between two and nine times. This chain uses TRBV7-4 with TRBJ1-1, with D unclear. Deletions cut 3 bases from V and 4 bases from J, with 15 bases between. Germline V lookup: CDR1 SGHVT, CDR2 SQSDAQ. This CDR3 comprises 15 residues. As DNA, the CDR3 is TGTGCCAGCAGCTTGACCACTTATGGTGGCACTGAAGCTTTCTTT. Its protein is CASSLTTYGGTEAFF.

This chain links TRBV25-1 with TRBJ2-3; unclear D gene. V was shortened by 3 bases and J by 0 bases, with 7 bases between the two germline ends. The V gene's germline CDR1 is MGHDK and CDR2 SYGVNS. The CDR3 has 14 residues. As DNA, the CDR3 is TGTGCCAGCAGTGACTGGTCTAGCACAGATACGCAGTATTTT. Translating it yields CASSDWSSTDTQYF.

The chain has TRBV6-2 or TRBV6-3 and TRBJ2-2; 7 bases line up with TRBD1. The V gene end was trimmed by 7 bases and the J gene end by 1 base; junction bases not matched to a gene: 6. The germline gives CDR1 MNHEY, CDR2 SVGEGT. The CDR3 loop spans 15 amino acids. In nucleotides, the CDR3 is TGTGCCAGCAATCTCGGGACAGTGAACACCGGGGAGCTGTTTTTT. This translates into CASNLGTVNTGELFF.

The rearrangement joins TRBV12-3 or TRBV12-4 to TRBJ2-2; D perhaps matches TRBD2 (6 bases). This CDR3 has 14 residues. V lost 10 bases to trimming and J lost 1 base, with 13 bases between them. CDR3 bases: TGTGCCACCCGAGGTAGCGGGAACACCGGGGAGCTGTTTTTT. It codes for CATRGSGNTGELFF.

This clonotype was counted between two and nine times. The DNA of the CDR3 is TGCAGTGCTAGAGATCGAGGCTCCGGGCGAGCGAGGGACACAGATACGCAGTATTTT. Translation: CSARDRGSGRARDTDTQYF. The chain employs TRBV20-1 and TRBJ2-3, with D perhaps TRBD2 (5 bases). The germline V gene encodes CDR1 DFQATT and CDR2 SNEGSKA (reference sequence). The CDR3 loop spans 19 amino acids. Trimming stripped 0 bases from V and 2 bases from J, with 24 bases between.

There are a few counts of this clonotype. The rearrangement links TRBV29-1 to TRBJ1-4; maybe TRBD1 (6 bases). CDR3 size: 13 residues. Per the germline V gene, CDR1 is SQVTM and CDR2 is ANQGSEA. Trimming pared 3 bases from V and 7 bases from J, leaving 12 bases between. CDR3 residues: CSVELDSGEKLFF. In nucleotides, the CDR3 is TGCAGCGTTGAGCTGGACAGTGGTGAAAAACTGTTTTTT.

There are a few counts of this clonotype. The chain recombines TRBV12-3 or TRBV12-4 with TRBJ2-1, with D perhaps matching TRBD1 or TRBD2 (7 bases each). The CDR3 runs 15 residues. The V gene lost 7 bases and the J gene lost 5 bases, with 18 bases spanning the gap. The chain's CDR3 is CASNQGGGPDNEQFF. CDR3 bases: TGTGCCAGCAACCAGGGGGGGGGGCCGGACAATGAGCAGTTCTTC.

The sample holds a few counts of this clonotype. The chain uses TRBV6-2 or TRBV6-3 and TRBJ2-7; D is perhaps TRBD1 (5 bases). Germline V CDR1 and CDR2: MNHEY, SVGEGT. V was cut by 6 bases and J by 3 bases, with 12 bases left in between. The CDR3 extends over 13 amino acids. The CDR3: CASSGSGYYEQYV. CDR3 bases: TGTGCCAGCAGCGGATCAGGGTACTACGAGCAGTACGTC.

As regards this clonotype: A much larger clone differs by one base, so this may be a read error. The rearrangement joins TRBV7-2 to TRBJ2-7; D is unresolved. This CDR3 is 12 amino acids long. Germline-derived CDR1 and CDR2 are SGHTA and FQGNSA. As DNA, the CDR3 is TGTGTCAGCAGCCCCCCAGCCTACGAGCAGTACTTC. It yields the protein CVSSPPAYEQYF.

This clonotype was counted a few times. The chain employs TRBV29-1 and TRBJ2-5, with D tentatively TRBD2 (5 bases). V lost 1 base and J 5 bases, leaving 17 bases between the germline ends. CDR1 is SQVTM, CDR2 ANQGSEA, per germline. The CDR3 sequence is 15 residues long. As DNA, the CDR3 is TGCAGCGTTGAAGGACGGCAGCGGAATATCGAGACCCAGTACTTC. Translation gives CSVEGRQRNIETQYF.

The chain is built from TRBV6-1 and TRBJ1-6; 8 bases fit TRBD1. The J segment lost 10 bases and the V segment lost 7 bases, leaving 9 bases of the junction unmatched. There are 14 residues in the CDR3. Germline V gene data show CDR1 as MNHNS and CDR2 as SASEGT. CDR3 residues: CASIPGTGGSPLHF. The DNA of the CDR3 is TGTGCCAGCATACCCGGGACAGGAGGATCACCCCTCCACTTT.

In this sample, this clonotype turned up a few times. One end of the junction fails to match germline, which may point to a read error. The V gene is TRBV7-6, the J gene TRBJ2-3, with no clear D. Germline V gene sequence: CDR1 SGHVS, CDR2 FNYEAQ. This CDR3 is 13 amino acids long. The CDR3, as DNA: TGTGCCAACAGCCCCGGAAGGTCGGATACGCAGTATTTT. Translated, it gives CANSPGRSDTQYF.

In DNA, the CDR3 is TGCAGTGCGCCCCAAGCGGGAGTTACCTACGAGCAGTACTTC. Residues: CSAPQAGVTYEQYF. The genes are TRBV20-1 and TRBJ2-7, with 8 bases that match TRBD2. CDR3 length equals 14 residues. V was pared by 6 bases and J by 2 bases, with 9 bases of the junction left unmatched. The germline gives CDR1 DFQATT, CDR2 SNEGSKA (reference sequence).

The J gene is TRBJ2-1, the V gene TRBV2; TRBD2 matches at 7 bases. CDR1 and CDR2 from the germline V gene are SNHLY and FYNNEI. The length of the CDR3 is 15 residues. J lost 3 bases, V lost 4 bases, and 6 bases had no gene match. CDR3 DNA sequence: TGTGCCAGCAGTGCGTCTAGCGGCCTCTACAATGAGCAGTTCTTC. Translation gives CASSASSGLYNEQFF.